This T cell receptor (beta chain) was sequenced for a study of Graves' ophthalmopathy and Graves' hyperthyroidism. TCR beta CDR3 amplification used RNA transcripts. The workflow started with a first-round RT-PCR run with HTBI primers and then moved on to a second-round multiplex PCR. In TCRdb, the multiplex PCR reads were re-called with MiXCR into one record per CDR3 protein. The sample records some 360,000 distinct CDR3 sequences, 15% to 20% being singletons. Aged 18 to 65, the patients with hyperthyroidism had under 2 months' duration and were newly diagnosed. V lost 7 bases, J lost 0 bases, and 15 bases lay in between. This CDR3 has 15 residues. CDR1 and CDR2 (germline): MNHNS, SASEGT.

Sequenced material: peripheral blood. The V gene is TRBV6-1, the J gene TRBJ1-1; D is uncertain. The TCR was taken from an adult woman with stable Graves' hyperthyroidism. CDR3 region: CASITPKGLNTEAFF. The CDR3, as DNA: TGTGCCAGCATAACCCCAAAGGGCCTGAACACTGAAGCTTTCTTT.